This TCR beta chain is from a study of CD8 T cells in Susac syndrome. As to this clonotype: Its antigen is as yet unknown.

CDR3 length: 19 residues. The V segment lost 6 bases and the J segment 0 bases; nucleotides outside the gene matches: 14. From germline, CDR1 is LNHDA and CDR2 SQIVND (reference sequence). From blood CD8+ and CD4+ T cells, TCR beta sequences were generated. Negative magnetic isolation gave CD8+ and CD4+ cells; FACS enriched CD8+ TEMRA. General observations from the study: As acknowledged by the study, its TCR sequencing and HLA analysis included a relatively small number of individuals.

When the RNA was reverse transcribed, random hexamers were used with an input of roughly 0.5 to 1 ug. immunoSEQ multiplex PCR amplified TCR beta CDR3 across 54 Vbeta, 13 Jbeta. TCRdb re-analysed the immunoSEQ multiplex PCR reads in MiXCR, keeping a single row per CDR3 protein. The sample carries a few hundred thousand distinct CDR3 sequences, 70% to 90% recorded once. This chain connects TRBV19 to TRBJ2-3; 11 bases match TRBD2. Source material: CD8+ T cells from PBMCs. The clonotype was recovered from a human donor with multiple sclerosis. CDR3 sequence: CASRLVVGTSGTSTDTQYF. CDR3 coding DNA: TGTGCCAGTAGATTAGTCGTCGGGACTAGCGGAACTAGCACAGATACGCAGTATTTT.